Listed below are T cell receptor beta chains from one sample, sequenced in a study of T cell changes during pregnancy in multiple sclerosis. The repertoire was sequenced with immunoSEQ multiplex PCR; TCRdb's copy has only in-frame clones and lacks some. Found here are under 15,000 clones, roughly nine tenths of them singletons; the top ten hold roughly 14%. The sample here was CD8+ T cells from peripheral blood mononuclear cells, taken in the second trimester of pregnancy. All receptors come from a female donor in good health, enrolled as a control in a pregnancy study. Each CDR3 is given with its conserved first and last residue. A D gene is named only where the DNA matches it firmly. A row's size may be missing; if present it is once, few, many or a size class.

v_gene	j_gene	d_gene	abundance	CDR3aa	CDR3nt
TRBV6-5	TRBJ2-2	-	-	CASSIAGTGELFF	TGTGCCAGCAGCATAGCCGGCACCGGGGAGCTGTTTTTT
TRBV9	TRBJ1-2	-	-	CASSVDAYGYTF	TGTGCCAGCAGCGTAGATGCGTATGGCTACACCTTC
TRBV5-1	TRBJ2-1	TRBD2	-	CASSKSGGPPLNEQFF	TGCGCCAGCAGCAAGAGCGGGGGCCCCCCCCTTAATGAGCAGTTCTTC
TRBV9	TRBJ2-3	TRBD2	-	CASSVSGREDTQYF	TGTGCCAGCAGCGTGTCAGGGAGGGAAGATACGCAGTATTTT
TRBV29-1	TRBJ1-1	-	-	CSVEEQGVGTEAFF	TGCAGCGTTGAAGAACAAGGGGTGGGCACTGAAGCTTTCTTT
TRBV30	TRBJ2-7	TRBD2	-	CAWSVSWRGGVVEQYF	TGTGCCTGGAGTGTATCCTGGCGGGGGGGGGTAGTCGAGCAGTACTTC
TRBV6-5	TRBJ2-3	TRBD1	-	CASSCWAGGKKDTQYF	TGTGCCAGCAGTTGCTGGGCAGGGGGCAAGAAAGATACGCAGTATTTT
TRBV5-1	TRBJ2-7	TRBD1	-	CASSEGTGQIYEQYF	TGCGCCAGCAGCGAGGGGACAGGGCAAATTTACGAGCAGTACTTC
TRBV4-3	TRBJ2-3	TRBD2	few	CASSQDIAGGLLADTQYF	TGCGCCAGCAGCCAAGATATCGCGGGGGGGCTGTTAGCAGATACGCAGTATTTT
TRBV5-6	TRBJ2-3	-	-	CASSPQDGSTDTQYF	TGTGCCAGCAGTCCCCAGGATGGGAGCACAGATACGCAGTATTTT
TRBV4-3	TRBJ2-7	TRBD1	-	CASSQLLNEGASYEQYF	TGCGCCAGCAGCCAACTCTTAAACGAGGGGGCCTCCTACGAGCAGTACTTC
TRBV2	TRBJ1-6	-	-	CASFERDYNSPLHF	TGTGCCAGCTTCGAGAGGGACTATAATTCACCCCTCCACTTT
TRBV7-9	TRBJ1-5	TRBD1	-	CASSPDRGRNQPQHF	TGTGCCAGCAGCCCTGACAGGGGGCGAAATCAGCCCCAGCATTTT
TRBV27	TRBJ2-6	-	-	CASSFKETSGANVLTF	TGTGCCAGCAGTTTTAAAGAGACTTCTGGGGCCAACGTCCTGACTTTC
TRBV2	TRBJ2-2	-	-	CACDRRANTGELFF	TGTGCCTGTGATCGCCGAGCGAACACCGGGGAGCTGTTTTTT
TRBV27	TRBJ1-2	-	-	CASSLSYGNYGYTF	TGTGCCAGCAGTTTATCGTACGGGAACTATGGCTACACCTTC
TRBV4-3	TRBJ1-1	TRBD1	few	CASSQGTGGSTEAFF	TGCGCCAGCAGCCAGGGGACAGGGGGTAGCACTGAAGCTTTCTTT
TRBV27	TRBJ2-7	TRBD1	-	CASSSRDRVYEQYF	TGTGCCAGCAGCTCAAGGGACAGGGTGTATGAGCAGTACTTC
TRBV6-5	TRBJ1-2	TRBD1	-	CASSYSGTGGDGYTF	TGTGCCAGCAGTTACTCAGGGACAGGGGGGGATGGCTACACCTTC
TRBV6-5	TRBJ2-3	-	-	CASQGTPRDTQYF	TGTGCCAGCCAAGGGACTCCTCGGGATACGCAGTATTTT
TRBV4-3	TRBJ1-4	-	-	CASSQFSTSTREKLFF	TGCGCCAGCAGCCAGTTCTCGACATCCACTCGTGAAAAACTGTTTTTT
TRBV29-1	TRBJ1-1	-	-	CSAFGLDTEAFF	TGCAGCGCTTTCGGGTTGGACACTGAAGCTTTCTTT
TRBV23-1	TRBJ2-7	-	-	CASSQPGHIPYEQYF	TGCGCCAGCAGTCAACCGGGACATATCCCCTACGAGCAGTACTTC
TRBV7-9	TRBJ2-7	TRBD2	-	CASTERDLPYEQYF	TGTGCCAGCACCGAGCGGGACCTCCCGTACGAGCAGTACTTC
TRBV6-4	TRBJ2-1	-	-	CASSDSITSRYNEQFF	TGTGCCAGCAGTGACTCGATTACTAGCCGATACAATGAGCAGTTCTTC
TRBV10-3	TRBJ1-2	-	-	CAISESQVANYGYTF	TGTGCCATCAGTGAGAGCCAGGTAGCTAACTATGGCTACACCTTC
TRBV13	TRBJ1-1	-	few	CASSLLGTEAFF	TGTGCCAGCAGCTTACTAGGGACAGAAGCTTTCTTT
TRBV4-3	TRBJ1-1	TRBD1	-	CASSQATGDAFF	TGCGCCAGCAGCCAAGCCACAGGGGACGCTTTCTTT
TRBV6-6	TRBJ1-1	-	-	CASGVSGNTEAFF	TGTGCCAGCGGAGTCAGTGGGAACACTGAAGCTTTCTTT
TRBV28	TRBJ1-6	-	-	CASSLGRSSPLHF	TGTGCCAGCAGTCTGGGGCGCTCTTCACCCCTCCACTTT
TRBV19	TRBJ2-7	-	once	CASSIVSGLSYEQYF	TGTGCCAGTAGTATCGTTAGCGGACTCTCCTACGAGCAGTACTTC
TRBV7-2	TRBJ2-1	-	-	CASLPLLQFF	TGTGCCAGCCTCCCCCTCCTTCAGTTCTTC
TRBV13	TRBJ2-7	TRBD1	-	CASSLEPGQNYEQYF	TGTGCCAGCAGCTTAGAACCGGGACAGAACTACGAGCAGTACTTC
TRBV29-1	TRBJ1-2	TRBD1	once	CSAPGTGGDYGYTF	TGCAGCGCCCCCGGGACAGGGGGCGACTATGGCTACACCTTC
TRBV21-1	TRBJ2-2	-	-	CASSNPTEANTGELFF	TGTGCCAGCAGCAACCCGACAGAGGCGAACACCGGGGAGCTGTTTTTT
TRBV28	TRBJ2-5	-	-	CASARRSGHLYQETQYF	TGTGCCAGCGCCCGTAGGTCGGGACACCTGTACCAAGAGACCCAGTACTTC
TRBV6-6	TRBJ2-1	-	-	CASTGSREQFF	TGTGCCAGCACTGGTTCGAGGGAGCAGTTCTTC
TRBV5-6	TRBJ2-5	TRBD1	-	CASSPGQGDQETQYF	TGTGCCAGCAGCCCCGGACAGGGCGACCAAGAGACCCAGTACTTC
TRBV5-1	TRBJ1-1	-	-	CASSLDGTEAFF	TGCGCCAGCAGCTTGGACGGCACTGAAGCTTTCTTT
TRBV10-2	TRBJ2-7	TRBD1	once	CASSELGQGTYEQYF	TGCGCCAGCAGTGAGTTGGGACAGGGGACCTACGAGCAGTACTTC
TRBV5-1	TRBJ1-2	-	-	CASSLIRSSGGVGYGYTF	TGCGCCAGCAGCTTAATAAGGTCGAGCGGGGGCGTTGGCTATGGCTACACCTTC
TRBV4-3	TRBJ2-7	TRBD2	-	CASSQTSGGVYEQYF	TGCGCCAGCAGCCAGACTAGCGGGGGCGTCTACGAGCAGTACTTC
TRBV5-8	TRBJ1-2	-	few	CASSVQGANYGYTF	TGTGCCAGCAGCGTACAAGGAGCTAACTATGGCTACACCTTC
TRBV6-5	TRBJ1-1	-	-	CASSGEGWTEAFF	TGTGCCAGCAGCGGGGAAGGTTGGACTGAAGCTTTCTTT
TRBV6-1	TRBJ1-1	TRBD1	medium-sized	CASSTRTGDTEAFF	TGTGCCAGCAGTACCCGGACAGGGGACACTGAAGCTTTCTTT
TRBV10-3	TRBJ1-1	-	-	CAGSQKAAGDTEAFF	TGTGCCGGCTCGCAAAAAGCCGCAGGGGACACTGAAGCTTTCTTT
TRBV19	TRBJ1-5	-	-	CASSMGGLQPQHF	TGTGCCAGTAGTATGGGGGGGCTTCAGCCCCAGCATTTT
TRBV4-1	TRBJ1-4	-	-	CASSRDQGLDEKLFF	TGCGCCAGCAGCCGAGATCAGGGGCTTGATGAAAAACTGTTTTTT
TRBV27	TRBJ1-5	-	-	CASSLDRRQPQHF	TGTGCCAGCAGTTTAGACAGGCGTCAGCCCCAGCATTTT
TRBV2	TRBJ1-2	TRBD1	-	CASGDRGYGYTF	TGTGCCAGCGGCGACAGGGGCTATGGCTACACCTTC
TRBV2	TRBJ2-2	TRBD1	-	CASSGSIQGDTGELFF	TGTGCCAGCAGCGGATCGATTCAGGGGGACACCGGGGAGCTGTTTTTT
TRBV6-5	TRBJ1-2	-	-	CASSGTGPGDYGYTF	TGTGCCAGCAGTGGAACAGGGCCAGGAGACTATGGCTACACCTTC
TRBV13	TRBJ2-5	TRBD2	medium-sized	CASSLGRSGKAETQYF	TGTGCCAGCAGCTTAGGCCGTAGCGGGAAGGCGGAGACCCAGTACTTC
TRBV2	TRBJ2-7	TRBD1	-	CASSLTGDRHEQYF	TGTGCCAGCAGTCTGACAGGGGATCGTCACGAGCAGTACTTC
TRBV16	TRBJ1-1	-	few	CASSQFRNTEAFF	TGTGCCAGCAGCCAATTTAGGAACACTGAAGCTTTCTTT
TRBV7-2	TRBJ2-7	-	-	CASSLVGGVPNSYEQYF	TGTGCCAGCAGCTTAGTCGGTGGAGTCCCCAATTCCTACGAGCAGTACTTC
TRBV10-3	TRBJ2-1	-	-	CATTDANNEQFF	TGTGCCACCACAGACGCCAACAATGAGCAGTTCTTC
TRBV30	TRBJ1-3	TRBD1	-	CAWSSPPPGQGSGNTIYF	TGTGCCTGGAGTTCACCCCCGCCGGGACAGGGCTCTGGAAACACCATATATTTT
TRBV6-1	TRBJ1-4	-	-	CASSEEGGTSNEKLFF	TGTGCCAGCAGTGAAGAGGGGGGGACTTCTAATGAAAAACTGTTTTTT
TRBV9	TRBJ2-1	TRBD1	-	CASSGFGDREYAEQFF	TGTGCCAGCAGCGGATTCGGTGACAGGGAGTATGCGGAGCAGTTCTTC